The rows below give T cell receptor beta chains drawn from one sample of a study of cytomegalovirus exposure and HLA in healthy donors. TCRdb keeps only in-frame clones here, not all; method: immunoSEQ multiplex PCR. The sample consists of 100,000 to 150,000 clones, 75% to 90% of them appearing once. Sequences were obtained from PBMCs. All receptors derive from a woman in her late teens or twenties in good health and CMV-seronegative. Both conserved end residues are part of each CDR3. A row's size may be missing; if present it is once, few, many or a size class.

CDR3 protein: CASSQPTSSYEQYF
clone size: .
J gene: TRBJ2-7
V gene: TRBV4-1

CDR3 protein: CASSSFLSEAFF
clone size: .
J gene: TRBJ1-1
V gene: TRBV11-3

CDR3 protein: CASSFGGSYNEQFF
clone size: .
J gene: TRBJ2-1
V gene: TRBV7-9

CDR3 protein: CASRFVAGVHEQYF
clone size: .
J gene: TRBJ2-7
V gene: TRBV28

CDR3 protein: CASSQDGQRNYGYTF
clone size: .
J gene: TRBJ1-2
V gene: TRBV16

CDR3 protein: CSVDPSGVPHETQYF
clone size: .
J gene: TRBJ2-5
V gene: TRBV29-1

CDR3 protein: CASSLREMGGETQYF
clone size: .
J gene: TRBJ2-5
V gene: TRBV5-6

CDR3 protein: CSVYTREKGYEQYF
clone size: .
J gene: TRBJ2-7
V gene: TRBV29-1

CDR3 protein: CASSWGGGGNTEAFF
clone size: .
J gene: TRBJ1-1
V gene: TRBV27

CDR3 protein: CASSQSISGRENEQFF
clone size: .
J gene: TRBJ2-1
V gene: TRBV16

CDR3 protein: CASRKDRAGNQPQHF
clone size: .
J gene: TRBJ1-5
V gene: TRBV6-5

CDR3 protein: CASSSAATGTNYGYTF
clone size: .
J gene: TRBJ1-2
V gene: TRBV28

CDR3 protein: CASSPLAGTPNEQFF
clone size: .
J gene: TRBJ2-1
V gene: TRBV13

CDR3 protein: CASSQSPLASAPYNEQFF
clone size: .
J gene: TRBJ2-1
V gene: TRBV4-1

CDR3 protein: CASSRWTDAGNTIYF
clone size: .
J gene: TRBJ1-3
V gene: TRBV6-5

CDR3 protein: CASSISGPVANVLTF
clone size: .
J gene: TRBJ2-6
V gene: TRBV19

CDR3 protein: CASSLGGGTDTQYF
clone size: .
J gene: TRBJ2-3
V gene: TRBV11-2

CDR3 protein: CASSEQGIYEQYF
clone size: .
J gene: TRBJ2-7
V gene: TRBV6-1

CDR3 protein: CASSHRDRGTGELFF
clone size: once
J gene: TRBJ2-2
V gene: TRBV18

CDR3 protein: CASSWTGLTEAFF
clone size: .
J gene: TRBJ1-1
V gene: TRBV6-5

CDR3 protein: CASSSLAGADTQYF
clone size: .
J gene: TRBJ2-3
V gene: TRBV7-3

CDR3 protein: CASSLGQVHPSTDTQYF
clone size: .
J gene: TRBJ2-3
V gene: TRBV7-9

CDR3 protein: CASSPAGLAGLKEQFF
clone size: .
J gene: TRBJ2-1
V gene: TRBV7-3

CDR3 protein: CASSRPGLAVYNEQFF
clone size: .
J gene: TRBJ2-1
V gene: TRBV4-1

CDR3 protein: CASSLTPGGAQETQYF
clone size: .
J gene: TRBJ2-5
V gene: TRBV27

CDR3 protein: CASSEGQGAGETQYF
clone size: few
J gene: TRBJ2-5
V gene: TRBV5-1

CDR3 protein: CASSPREAIAYEQYF
clone size: once
J gene: TRBJ2-7
V gene: TRBV7-9

CDR3 protein: CASSYSNGGETQYF
clone size: .
J gene: TRBJ2-5
V gene: TRBV6-5

CDR3 protein: CSVVASSRGSLEQFF
clone size: .
J gene: TRBJ2-1
V gene: TRBV29-1

CDR3 protein: CASSARDRDNEQFF
clone size: .
J gene: TRBJ2-1
V gene: TRBV2

CDR3 protein: CASIPTSGTSYNEQFF
clone size: .
J gene: TRBJ2-1
V gene: TRBV2

CDR3 protein: CASSSRGYEQYF
clone size: once
J gene: TRBJ2-7
V gene: TRBV11-3

CDR3 protein: CASSRGYEQFF
clone size: .
J gene: TRBJ2-1
V gene: TRBV6-1

CDR3 protein: CASNKDSQETQYF
clone size: .
J gene: TRBJ2-5
V gene: TRBV6-1

CDR3 protein: CASSVGLGGGSSETQYF
clone size: .
J gene: TRBJ2-5
V gene: TRBV9

CDR3 protein: CAISVLGNGELFF
clone size: .
J gene: TRBJ2-2
V gene: TRBV10-3

CDR3 protein: CASSAWDTSSYEQYF
clone size: .
J gene: TRBJ2-7
V gene: TRBV7-8

CDR3 protein: CASSYTGGPYEQYF
clone size: .
J gene: TRBJ2-7
V gene: TRBV27

CDR3 protein: CASNRGLQKNTEAFF
clone size: .
J gene: TRBJ1-1
V gene: TRBV6-1

CDR3 protein: CASSVGGTGANVLTF
clone size: .
J gene: TRBJ2-6
V gene: TRBV28

CDR3 protein: CASSLRGTIQYF
clone size: .
J gene: TRBJ2-4
V gene: TRBV28

CDR3 protein: CAWSGTGRGETQYF
clone size: .
J gene: TRBJ2-5
V gene: TRBV30

CDR3 protein: CASSLQGGEQYF
clone size: .
J gene: TRBJ2-7
V gene: TRBV14

CDR3 protein: CASSLGQSYEQYF
clone size: few
J gene: TRBJ2-7
V gene: TRBV27

CDR3 protein: CASSLARAVQETQYF
clone size: .
J gene: TRBJ2-5
V gene: TRBV7-7

CDR3 protein: CASSKGDEQYF
clone size: .
J gene: TRBJ2-7
V gene: TRBV19

CDR3 protein: CASSYSDGSSGYTF
clone size: .
J gene: TRBJ1-2
V gene: TRBV6-5